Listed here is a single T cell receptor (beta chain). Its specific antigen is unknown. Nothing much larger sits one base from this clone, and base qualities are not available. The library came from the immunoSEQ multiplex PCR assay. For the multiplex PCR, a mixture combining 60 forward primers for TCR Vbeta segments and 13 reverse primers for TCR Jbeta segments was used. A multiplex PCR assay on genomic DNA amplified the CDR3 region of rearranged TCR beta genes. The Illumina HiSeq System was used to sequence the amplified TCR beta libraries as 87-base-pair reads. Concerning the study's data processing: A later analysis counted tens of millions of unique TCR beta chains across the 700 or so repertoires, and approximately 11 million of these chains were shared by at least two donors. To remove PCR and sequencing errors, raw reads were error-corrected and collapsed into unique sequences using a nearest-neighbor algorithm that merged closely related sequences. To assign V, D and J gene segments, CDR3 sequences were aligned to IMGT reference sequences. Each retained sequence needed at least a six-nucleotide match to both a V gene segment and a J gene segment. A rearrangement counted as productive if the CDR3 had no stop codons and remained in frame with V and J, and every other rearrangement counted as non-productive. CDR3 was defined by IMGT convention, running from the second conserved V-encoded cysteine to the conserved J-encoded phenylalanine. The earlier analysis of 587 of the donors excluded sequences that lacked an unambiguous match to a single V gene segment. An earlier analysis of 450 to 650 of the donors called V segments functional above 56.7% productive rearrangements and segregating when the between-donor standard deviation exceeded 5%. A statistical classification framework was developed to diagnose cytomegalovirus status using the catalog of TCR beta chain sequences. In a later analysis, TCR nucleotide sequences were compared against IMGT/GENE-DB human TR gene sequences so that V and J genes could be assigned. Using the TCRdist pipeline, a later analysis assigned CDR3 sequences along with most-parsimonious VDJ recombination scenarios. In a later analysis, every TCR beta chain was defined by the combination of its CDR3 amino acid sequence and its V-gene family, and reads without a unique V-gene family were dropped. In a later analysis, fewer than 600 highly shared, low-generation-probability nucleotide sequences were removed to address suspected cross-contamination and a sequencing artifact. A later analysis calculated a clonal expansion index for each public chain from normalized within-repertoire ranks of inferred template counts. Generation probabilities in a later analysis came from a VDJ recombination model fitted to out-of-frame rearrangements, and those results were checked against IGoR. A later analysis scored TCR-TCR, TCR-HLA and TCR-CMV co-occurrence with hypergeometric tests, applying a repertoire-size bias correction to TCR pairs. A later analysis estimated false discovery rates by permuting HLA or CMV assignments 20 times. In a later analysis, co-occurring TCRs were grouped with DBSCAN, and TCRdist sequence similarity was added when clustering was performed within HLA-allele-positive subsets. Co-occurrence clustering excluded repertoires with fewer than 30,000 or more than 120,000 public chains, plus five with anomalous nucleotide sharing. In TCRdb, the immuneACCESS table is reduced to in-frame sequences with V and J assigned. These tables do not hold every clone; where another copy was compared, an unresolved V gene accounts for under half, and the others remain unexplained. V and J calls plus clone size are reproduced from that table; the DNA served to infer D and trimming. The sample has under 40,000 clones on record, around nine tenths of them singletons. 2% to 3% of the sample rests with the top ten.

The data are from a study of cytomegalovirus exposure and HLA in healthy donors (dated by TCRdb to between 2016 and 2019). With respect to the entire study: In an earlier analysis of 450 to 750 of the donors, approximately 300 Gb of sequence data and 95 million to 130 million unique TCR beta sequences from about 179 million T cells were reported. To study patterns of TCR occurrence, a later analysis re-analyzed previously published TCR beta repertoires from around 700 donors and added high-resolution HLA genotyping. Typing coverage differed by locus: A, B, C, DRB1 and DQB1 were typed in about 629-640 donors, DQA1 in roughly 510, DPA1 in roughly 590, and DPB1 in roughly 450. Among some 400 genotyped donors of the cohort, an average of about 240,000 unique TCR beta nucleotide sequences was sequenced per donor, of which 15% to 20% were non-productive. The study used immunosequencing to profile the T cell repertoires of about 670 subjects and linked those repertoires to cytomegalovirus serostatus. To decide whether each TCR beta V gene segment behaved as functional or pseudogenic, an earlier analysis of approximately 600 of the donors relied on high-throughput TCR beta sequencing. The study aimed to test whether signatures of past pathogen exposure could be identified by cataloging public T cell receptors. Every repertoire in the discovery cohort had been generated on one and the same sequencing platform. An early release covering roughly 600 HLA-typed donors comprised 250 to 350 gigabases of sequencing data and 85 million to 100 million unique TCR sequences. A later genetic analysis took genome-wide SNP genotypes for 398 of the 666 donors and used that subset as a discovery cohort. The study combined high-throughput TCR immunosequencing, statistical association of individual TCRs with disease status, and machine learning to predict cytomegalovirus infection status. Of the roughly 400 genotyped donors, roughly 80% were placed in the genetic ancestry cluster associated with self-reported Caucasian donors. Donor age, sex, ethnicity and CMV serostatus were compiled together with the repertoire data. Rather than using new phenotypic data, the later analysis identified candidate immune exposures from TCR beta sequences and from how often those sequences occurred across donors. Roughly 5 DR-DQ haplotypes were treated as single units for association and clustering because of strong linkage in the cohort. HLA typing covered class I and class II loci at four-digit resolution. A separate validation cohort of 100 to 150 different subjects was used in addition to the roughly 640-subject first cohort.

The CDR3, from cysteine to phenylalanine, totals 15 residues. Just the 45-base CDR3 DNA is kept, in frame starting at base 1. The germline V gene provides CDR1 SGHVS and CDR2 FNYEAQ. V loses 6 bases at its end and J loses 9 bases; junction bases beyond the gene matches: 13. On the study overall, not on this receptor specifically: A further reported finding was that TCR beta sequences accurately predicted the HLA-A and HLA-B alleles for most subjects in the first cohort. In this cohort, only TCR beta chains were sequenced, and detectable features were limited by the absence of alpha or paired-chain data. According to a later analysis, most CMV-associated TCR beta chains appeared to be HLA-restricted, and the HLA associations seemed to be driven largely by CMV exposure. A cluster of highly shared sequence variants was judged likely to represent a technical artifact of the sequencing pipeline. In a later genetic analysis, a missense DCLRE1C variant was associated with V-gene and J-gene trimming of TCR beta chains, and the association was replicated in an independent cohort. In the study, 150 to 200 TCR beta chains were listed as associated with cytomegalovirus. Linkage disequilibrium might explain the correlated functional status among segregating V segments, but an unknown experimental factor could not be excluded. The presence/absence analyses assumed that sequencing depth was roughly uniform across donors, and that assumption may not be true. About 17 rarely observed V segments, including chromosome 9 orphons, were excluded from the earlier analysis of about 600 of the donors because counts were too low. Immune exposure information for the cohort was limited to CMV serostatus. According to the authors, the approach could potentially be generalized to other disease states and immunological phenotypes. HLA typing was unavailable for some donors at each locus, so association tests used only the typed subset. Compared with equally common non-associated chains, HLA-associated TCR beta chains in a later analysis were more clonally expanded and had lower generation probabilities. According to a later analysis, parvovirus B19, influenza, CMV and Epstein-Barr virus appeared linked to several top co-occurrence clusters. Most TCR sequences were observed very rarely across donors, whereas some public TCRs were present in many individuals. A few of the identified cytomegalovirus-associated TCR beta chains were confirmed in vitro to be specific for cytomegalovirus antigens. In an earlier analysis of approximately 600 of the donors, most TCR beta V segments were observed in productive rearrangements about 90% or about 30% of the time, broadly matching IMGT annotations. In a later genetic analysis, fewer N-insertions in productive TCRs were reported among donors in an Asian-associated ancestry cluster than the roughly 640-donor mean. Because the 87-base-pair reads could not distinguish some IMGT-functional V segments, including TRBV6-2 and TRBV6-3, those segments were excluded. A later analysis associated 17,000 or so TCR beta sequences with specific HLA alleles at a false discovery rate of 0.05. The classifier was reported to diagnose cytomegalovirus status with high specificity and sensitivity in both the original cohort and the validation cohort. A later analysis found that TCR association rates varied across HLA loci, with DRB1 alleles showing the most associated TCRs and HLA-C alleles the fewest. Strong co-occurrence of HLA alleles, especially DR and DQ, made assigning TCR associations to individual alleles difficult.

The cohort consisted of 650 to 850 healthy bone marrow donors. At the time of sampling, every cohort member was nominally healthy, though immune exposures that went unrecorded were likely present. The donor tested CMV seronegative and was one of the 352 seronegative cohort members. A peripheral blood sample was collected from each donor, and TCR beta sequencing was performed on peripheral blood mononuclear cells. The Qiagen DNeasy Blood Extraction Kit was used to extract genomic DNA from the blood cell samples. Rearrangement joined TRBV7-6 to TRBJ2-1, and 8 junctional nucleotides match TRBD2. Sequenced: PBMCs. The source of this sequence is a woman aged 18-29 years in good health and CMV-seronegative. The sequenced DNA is TGTGCCAGCAGACAGGGAGCGGGAGACGTTGGTGAGCAGTTCTTC. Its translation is CASRQGAGDVGEQFF. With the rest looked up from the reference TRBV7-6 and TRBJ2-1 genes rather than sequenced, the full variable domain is GAGVSQSPRYKVTKRGQDVALRCDPISGHVSLYWYRQALGQGPEFLTYFNYEAQQDKSGLPNDRFSAERPEGSISTLTIQRTEQRDSAMYRCASRQGAGDVGEQFFGPGTRLTVL.